Below, one TCR beta chain is given with its context. In this sample, this clone turned up once. The antigen it recognizes is unknown. No base qualities exist here, and no much larger clone lies one base off it. The immunoSEQ Assay was the method used to sequence TCRbeta CDR3 regions. After extraction, genomic DNA underwent amplification by bias-controlled multiplex PCR, followed by high-throughput sequencing. Under the source paper's analysis protocol: To quantify the absolute abundance of every unique TCRbeta CDR3 region, sequences were collapsed and filtered. Usable DNA was measured by amplifying reference genes present in all nucleated cells, and TCRbeta template counts were normalized to that usable DNA to estimate T cell fraction. Repertoire TCRs were annotated as SARS-CoV-2-specific when V gene, CDR3 amino acid sequence and J gene were exactly matched to a known reactive TCR set. MIRA supplied the reference SARS-CoV-2 TCR set, which was filtered for enrichment in COVID-19-positive ImmuneCODE repertoires so that public or cross-reactive TCRs were removed. Using the MIRA antigens, annotated TCRs were further analysed by specific ORF or by position within an ORF. Depth was the summed frequency of annotated unique rearrangements, while breadth was defined as annotated unique rearrangements over total unique productive rearrangements. Two-sided Wilcoxon rank-sum tests were used to compare TCR breadth between groups. The immuneACCESS repertoire file appears here via TCRdb, limited to in-frame rearrangements. These files lack a portion of the clones; in checked studies, under half of the deficit traces to unresolved V genes, and the cause of the others is not known. Clone size and the V and J calls come from that table; the DNA yielded D and trimming. In this sample the table shows around 370,000 clones, around 83% of which occur a single time. 3.3% of the sample is taken by the ten largest.

The data are from a study of Ad26.COV2.S vaccination and SARS-CoV-2 variants (dated by TCRdb to the early 2020s). Regarding the research as a whole: Donors in the vaccine arm were drawn from COV1001, a multicentre, randomized, double-blind, placebo-controlled phase I-IIa trial testing Ad26.COV2.S in healthy adults. A total of approximately 32 samples were included in the TCR-sequenced set, comprising approximately 20 Ad26.COV2.S vaccine recipients, 5 placebo recipients and 8 SARS-CoV-2 convalescent individuals. Throughout the experiments and outcome assessment, investigators stayed blinded to trial group allocation. Trial participants were randomized into five groups of five, in which low-dose or high-dose Ad26.COV2.S was given once or twice, or placebo was given on both occasions. Dosing of Ad26.COV2.S was intramuscular, at either 5x10^10 or 1x10^11 viral particles, delivered as one shot or as two shots spaced 56 days apart. TCRbeta repertoire sequencing was used to assess the specificity and breadth of SARS-CoV-2-reactive T cell receptors after Ad26.COV2.S vaccination. Broad study findings and their caveats: Compared with placebo recipients, Ad26.COV2.S recipients showed higher spike-specific TCR breadth (P = 0.0014). Comparing responses between vaccine doses or regimens was not something the study was powered to do. It was noted by the authors that total T cell responses may have been underestimated by the TCR breadth and depth analyses. Comparable non-spike TCR breadth was observed between vaccine and placebo recipients, consistent with only spike being contained in the vaccine. After vaccination, substantial breadth of spike-specific CD8+ and CD4+ T cell responses was reported.

This specimen's treatment or condition label, per the study, means: approximately 18 received Ad26.COV2.S at low or high dose, single or two shots; about 5 received placebo; per-sample allocation not given. For vaccine and placebo recipients, repertoires were sequenced using samples collected on day 63 after the first injection. Between 29 July and 7 August 2020, Cohort 1b enrolled 25 adults aged 18-55 years at one site in Boston, USA. Ad26.COV2.S consisted of a replication-incompetent adenovirus type 26 vector by which a prefusion-stabilized SARS-CoV-2 spike protein from the original Wuhan strain was expressed. The sequence was collected from a person between 18 and 65 years old who received the Ad26.COV2.S COVID-19 vaccine or a placebo. The source was peripheral blood, collected in a trial of Ad26.COV2.S vaccine versus placebo.

The CDR3 protein sequence reads: CATTGQGNNEQFF. The bases are TGTGCCACCACAGGACAGGGGAACAATGAGCAGTTCTTC. The sequence links TRBV24-1 to TRBJ2-1; TRBD1 lines up with 9 middle nucleotides. The CDR3 spans 13 residues, from the cysteine through the phenylalanine. Of the read, only the CDR3 DNA is kept; its 39 bases are in frame from base 1. CDR1 and CDR2 are drawn from the germline V gene: KGHDR, SFDVKD. Relative to germline, V is missing 8 bases and J is missing 5 bases, with 3 bases of the junction outside any gene match.